The 3 T cell receptor beta chains listed next were all sequenced from one sample in a study of T cells in Graves' hyperthyroidism and ophthalmopathy (dated by TCRdb to about 2019). The library was obtained by multiplex PCR. Sequencing used an Illumina HiSeq 2000. TCR beta CDR3 regions were amplified from RNA transcripts. A first-round RT-PCR of the TCR CDR3 used the HTBI primer set with the Qiagen OneStep RT-PCR kit. TCRdb's own reprocessing of the public reads used fastp at Q25 and MiXCR and kept productive beta chains. CDR3 protein duplicates are merged, each entry listing the most common genes and DNA. In this sample the table shows 600,000 to 800,000 distinct CDR3 sequences, approximately 36% of which occur a single time. The ten top clones hold around 30% of the sample. Sequenced input: blood. These receptors originate from a woman between 40 and 50 years old with Graves' hyperthyroidism.

This clonotype was seen a few times. The chain links TRBV9 to TRBJ1-1; D remains ambiguous. V lost 4 bases to trimming and J lost 0 bases, with 22 bases between them. The germline gives CDR1 SGDLS, CDR2 YYNGEE. CDR3 length: 18 residues. The DNA for the CDR3 is TGTGCCAGCAGCCCCCCAAGACGAGGGATTGATATGAACACTGAAGCTTTCTTT. It yields the protein CASSPPRRGIDMNTEAFF.

This clonotype was counted ten times or more. This sequence joins TRBV7-9 and TRBJ1-5; D is unresolved. Trimming took off 2 bases at V and 7 bases at J, with 9 bases between the two ends. The length of the CDR3 is 13 residues. CDR1 is SEHNR and CDR2 is FQNEAQ in the germline V gene (reference sequence). The CDR3 nucleotides are TGTGCCAGCAGCTTATGGCCCGGACAGCCCCAGCATTTT. Translation gives CASSLWPGQPQHF.

As for this clonotype: Because it lacks the conserved phenylalanine or tryptophan at the end, this CDR3 is likely a read error. The DNA is left out, because the CDR3 cannot be placed on it with certainty; the CDR3 is given as TCRdb lists it. The J gene is TRBJ1-2, the V gene TRBV5-1; no check of the table's D call, TRBD1, against the DNA was made. The CDR3 sequence runs 15 residues, both termini included. Germline CDR1 and CDR2: SGHRS and YFSETQ. The CDR3 here is CASSLGQATMATCTS.